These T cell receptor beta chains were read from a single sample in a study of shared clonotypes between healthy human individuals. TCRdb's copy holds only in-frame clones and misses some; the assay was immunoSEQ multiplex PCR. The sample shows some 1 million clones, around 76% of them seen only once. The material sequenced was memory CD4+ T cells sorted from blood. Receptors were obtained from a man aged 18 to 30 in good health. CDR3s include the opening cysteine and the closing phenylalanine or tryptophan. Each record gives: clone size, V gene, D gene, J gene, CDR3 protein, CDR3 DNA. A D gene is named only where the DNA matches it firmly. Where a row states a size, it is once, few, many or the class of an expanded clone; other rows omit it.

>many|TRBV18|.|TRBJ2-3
CASSPRTDTQYF
TGTGCCAGCTCACCCCGCACAGATACGCAGTATTTT
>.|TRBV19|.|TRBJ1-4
CASSRADIREKLFF
TGTGCCAGTAGTAGGGCGGACATTCGCGAAAAACTGTTTTTT
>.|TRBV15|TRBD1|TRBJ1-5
CATSREGQGGSNQPQHF
TGTGCCACCAGCAGGGAAGGACAGGGCGGAAGCAATCAGCCCCAGCATTTT
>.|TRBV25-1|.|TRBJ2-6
CASSAHRAGANVLTF
TGTGCCAGCAGTGCCCACCGGGCTGGGGCCAACGTCCTGACTTTC
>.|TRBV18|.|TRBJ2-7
CASSPPKAKPPYEQYF
TGTGCCAGCTCACCACCGAAGGCTAAACCTCCCTACGAGCAGTACTTC
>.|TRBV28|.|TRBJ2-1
CASSGGISYNEQFF
TGTGCCAGCAGTGGCGGGATTTCCTACAATGAGCAGTTCTTC
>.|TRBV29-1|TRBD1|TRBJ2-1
CSGDRGNEQFF
TGCAGCGGGGACAGGGGGAATGAGCAGTTCTTC
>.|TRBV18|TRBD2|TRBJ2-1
CASSLPGTKYNEQFF
TGTGCCAGCTCGCTGCCCGGGACTAAATACAATGAGCAGTTCTTC
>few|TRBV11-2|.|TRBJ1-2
CASSFTETPNYGYTF
TGTGCCAGCAGCTTTACAGAAACGCCTAACTATGGCTACACCTTC
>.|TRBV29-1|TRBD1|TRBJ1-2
CSVEVRQGDYTF
TGCAGCGTTGAAGTCCGACAGGGAGACTACACCTTC
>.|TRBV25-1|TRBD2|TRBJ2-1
CATTSGGASEQFF
TGTGCCACAACTAGCGGGGGGGCCTCCGAGCAGTTCTTC